This T cell receptor (beta chain) is drawn from a study of blood T cell repertoires in COVID-19. This clone has only a few counts. In the original workflow: Amplification of reference gene primers was used by the study to estimate nucleated cell counts. The method was immunoSEQ multiplex PCR; TCRdb's version includes in-frame clones alone and lacks a portion of them. V, J and clone size reflect that table, while D and trimming were determined from the DNA. The sample has 200,000 to 250,000 clones, about 86% seen once. The CDR3 sequence is 10 residues long. Trimming stripped 6 bases from V and 7 bases from J, with 4 bases between. Germline CDR1 and CDR2: SNHLY and FYNNEI.

V gene TRBV2 combines with J gene TRBJ2-1; D call uncertain. The sample was peripheral blood. The clonotype was recovered from a woman aged 55-69 years with acute or convalescent COVID-19. The CDR3 is CASSQNEQFF. CDR3 sequence (DNA): TGTGCCAGCAGCCAGAATGAGCAGTTCTTC.